A single sample is the source of the 14 T cell receptor beta chains below, sequenced in a study of T cell repertoires in cytomegalovirus infection. TCRdb reanalysed the reads using MiXCR and keeps one entry per CDR3 protein. Of 150,000 or so distinct CDR3 sequences in the sample, roughly 17% were seen once. Sample: CD8+ T cells from PBMCs. These receptors all come from a human donor in good health (CMV status not recorded). Some clones in this sample may be carry-over from other donors' samples.

The table lists this clonotype with a few counts. The chain carries TRBV29-1 and TRBJ1-2; D is unresolved. Trimming shortened V by 2 bases and J by 8 bases, and 3 bases separated the two germline ends. In germline, CDR1 is SQVTM, CDR2 ANQGSEA. CDR3 size: 9 residues. CDR3 loop: CSVEQGYTF. Written as DNA, the CDR3 is TGCAGCGTTGAACAGGGCTACACCTTC.

This clonotype was seen a handful of times. This chain links TRBV7-3 with TRBJ2-1; TRBD2 matches 9 bases. The junction had 17 bases not matched to a gene; V was cut back by 6 bases and J by 5 bases. The CDR3 covers 18 residues. Looked up from germline, CDR1 is SGHTA and CDR2 is FQGTGA. CDR3 bases: TGTGCCAGCAGTCCCGGGGTGGCTAGCGGGACGGAGGACAATGAGCAGTTCTTC. Encoded protein: CASSPGVASGTEDNEQFF.

This sequence joins TRBV4-1 and TRBJ2-7, with D tentatively TRBD2 (6 bases). The ends were cut back, 4 bases at V and 2 bases at J, with 12 bases in the middle. Germline lookup yields CDR1 MGHRA and CDR2 YSYEKL. The CDR3 has 14 residues. The CDR3 spells CASSPTAGTYEQYF. The CDR3 DNA reads TGCGCCAGCAGCCCTACGGCGGGGACCTACGAGCAGTACTTC.

V is TRBV19 and J is TRBJ2-2, with 9 nucleotides matching TRBD1. The ends lost 4 bases at V and 5 bases at J; junction bases unmatched: 11. CDR1 is LNHDA, CDR2 SQIVND, per germline (reference sequence). The CDR3 totals 17 residues. The CDR3 loop is CASSSSTGGRRTGELFF. CDR3 bases: TGTGCCAGTAGTAGCTCCACAGGGGGCCGGAGAACCGGGGAGCTGTTTTTT.

This clonotype was seen more than once but under ten times. V usage is TRBV27 and J usage is TRBJ2-1; TRBD1 aligns across 8 bases. The CDR3 loop spans 13 amino acids. Germline-derived CDR1 and CDR2 are MNHEY and SMNVEV (reference sequence). With 0 bases clipped from V and 15 bases from J, the junction kept 7 bases outside the gene matches. The CDR3 sequence: CASSLSGDRSRFF. Written as DNA, the CDR3 is TGTGCCAGCAGTTTATCCGGGGACAGGAGCCGGTTCTTC.

The V gene is TRBV7-9, the J gene TRBJ2-1; TRBD2 agrees at 9 bases. V lost 5 bases and J lost 5; bases outside the gene matches: 7. The CDR3 is made up of 15 amino acids. From germline, CDR1 is SEHNR and CDR2 FQNEAQ (reference sequence). The CDR3 sequence is CASSPHSGGDNEQFF. The CDR3 DNA follows: TGTGCCAGCAGCCCTCATAGCGGGGGTGACAATGAGCAGTTCTTC.

The table lists this clonotype with many counts. CDR3 nucleotide sequence: TGTGCCAGCAGCTTAAAGGAGAGCTCCTACAATGAGCAGTTCTTC. Its protein is CASSLKESSYNEQFF. The genes are TRBV7-8 and TRBJ2-1; D is undetermined. V dropped 2 bases and J dropped 0 bases, with 8 bases sitting between them. This CDR3 comprises 15 residues. The V gene's germline CDR1 is SGHVS and CDR2 FQNEAQ.

This clonotype has more than one count but fewer than ten. The rearrangement joins TRBV11-2 to TRBJ2-5; D ambiguous. The germline gives CDR1 SGHAT, CDR2 FQNNGV. V lost 5 bases and J 1 base, leaving 8 bases between the germline ends. CDR3 length equals 13 residues. CDR3 protein: CASSISSQETQYF. The CDR3 region has the DNA TGTGCCAGCAGCATTTCCTCCCAAGAGACCCAGTACTTC. The full variable domain, in which reference TRBV11-2 and TRBJ2-5 provide the parts outside the CDR3, is EAGVAQSPRYKIIEKRQSVAFWCNPISGHATLYWYQQILGQGPKLLIQFQNNGVVDDSQLPKDRFSAERLKGVDSTLKIQPAKLEDSAVYLCASSISSQETQYFGPGTRLLVL.

This clonotype appeared a few times. The chain carries TRBV28 and TRBJ1-1, with D possibly TRBD1 on 6 matching bases. CDR3 length: 15 residues. Per germline, CDR1 MDHEN and CDR2 SYDVKM. V was shortened by 6 bases and J by 5 bases, with 19 bases between the two germline ends. Here the CDR3 reads CASSPASTGGTEAFF. The CDR3 DNA is TGTGCCAGCAGCCCCGCATCGACAGGTGGTACTGAAGCTTTCTTT.

The rearrangement joins TRBV28 to TRBJ1-1; D remains unclear. This CDR3 contains 12 residues. CDR1 is MDHEN and CDR2 is SYDVKM in the germline V gene. V lost 6 bases to trimming and J lost 7 bases, with 12 bases between them. CDR3 protein: CASRAEPFEAFF. The CDR3 region has the DNA TGTGCCAGCAGGGCCGAGCCTTTTGAAGCTTTCTTT.

This clonotype turned up a few times. This rearrangement joins TRBV7-3 to TRBJ2-5; either TRBD1 or TRBD2 may supply D (5 bases each). The CDR3 contains 15 residues. Germline V CDR1 and CDR2: SGHTA, FQGTGA. V was shortened by 5 bases and J by 5 bases, with 18 bases between the two germline ends. CDR3 DNA sequence: TGTGCCAGCAGCCCTATAGGAGGACAACAGGAGACCCAGTACTTC. Translation: CASSPIGGQQETQYF. The full variable domain, completed using reference TRBV7-3 and TRBJ2-5, is GAGVSQTPSNKVTEKGKYVELRCDPISGHTALYWYRQSLGQGPEFLIYFQGTGAADDSGLPNDRFFAVRPEGSVSTLKIQRTERGDSAVYLCASSPIGGQQETQYFGPGTRLLVL.

This rearrangement joins TRBV7-8 to TRBJ2-7; 10 positions agree with TRBD1. J gave up 4 bases and V 3 bases, and 18 bases lay outside the gene matches. Germline CDR1 and CDR2: SGHVS and FQNEAQ. The CDR3 loop spans 19 amino acids. CDR3 DNA sequence: TGTGCCAGCAGCTTTGGACAGGGGGATCGCGTTGGCCTCAGGTACGAGCAGTACTTC. Translation gives CASSFGQGDRVGLRYEQYF.

This clonotype occurred a few times. The chain combines TRBV7-9 with TRBJ2-6; a possible D gene is TRBD1 (6 bases). With 5 bases removed from V and 2 bases from J, the gap between germline ends came to 10 bases. Germline CDR1 is SEHNR and CDR2 is FQNEAQ (reference sequence). The CDR3 is 15 residues long. CDR3 loop: CASSDRPTGANVLTF. The CDR3, as DNA: TGTGCCAGCAGCGACAGGCCCACTGGGGCCAACGTCCTGACTTTC.

This clonotype was found many times. The rearrangement joins TRBV19 to TRBJ1-1; D is unresolved. The V end was cut by 5 bases, the J end by 3 bases, with 16 bases between. There are 15 residues in the CDR3. The germline V gene encodes CDR1 LNHDA and CDR2 SQIVND (reference sequence). The DNA of the CDR3 is TGTGCCAGTAGTCCTTGGTACGGGAGGGACACTGAAGCTTTCTTT. This translates into CASSPWYGRDTEAFF.